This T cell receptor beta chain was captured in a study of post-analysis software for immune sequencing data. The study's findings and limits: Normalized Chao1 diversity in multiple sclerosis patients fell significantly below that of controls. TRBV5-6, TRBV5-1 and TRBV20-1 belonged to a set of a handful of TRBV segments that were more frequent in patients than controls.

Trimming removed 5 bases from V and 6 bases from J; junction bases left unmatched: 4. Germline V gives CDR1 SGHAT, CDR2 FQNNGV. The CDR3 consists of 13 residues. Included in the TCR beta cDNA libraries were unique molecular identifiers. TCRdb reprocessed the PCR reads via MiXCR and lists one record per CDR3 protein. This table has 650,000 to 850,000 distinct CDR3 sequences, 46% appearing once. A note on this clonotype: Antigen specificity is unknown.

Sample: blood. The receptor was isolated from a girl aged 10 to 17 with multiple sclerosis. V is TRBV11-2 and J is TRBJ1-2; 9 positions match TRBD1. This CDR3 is CASSGTGLDGYTF. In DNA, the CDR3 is TGTGCCAGCAGCGGGACAGGGTTAGATGGCTACACCTTC.